Listed here are 22 T cell receptor beta chains from one sample, sequenced in a study of blood T cell repertoires in COVID-19. Sequenced by immunoSEQ multiplex PCR; TCRdb stores in-frame clones only, minus some. The sample consists of 30,000 to 40,000 clones, around 87% of them appearing once. The specimen sequenced was peripheral blood. These receptors originate from a man aged 55 to 69 with active or convalescent COVID-19.

This clone has only one observation. The chain carries TRBV19 and TRBJ2-5; 8 bases line up with TRBD2. CDR1 is LNHDA, CDR2 SQIVND, per germline (reference sequence). J was trimmed by 5 bases and V by 4 bases; bases with no gene match: 6. There are 14 residues in the CDR3. CDR3 DNA: TGTGCCAGTAGTACCGGGGGGGTCTGGGAGACCCAGTACTTC. This encodes CASSTGGVWETQYF.

Written as DNA, the CDR3 is TGTGCCAGCAGCCGAACCACAGGGGACTACAATGAGCAGTTCTTC. It translates to CASSRTTGDYNEQFF. This rearrangement joins TRBV7-9 to TRBJ2-1; 7 bases map to TRBD1. The germline V gene encodes CDR1 SEHNR and CDR2 FQNEAQ (reference sequence). The CDR3 consists of 15 residues. V lost 5 bases to trimming and J lost 3 bases; unmatched junction nucleotides: 7.

This clone appeared a few times. The rearrangement joins TRBV7-3 to TRBJ2-2; D not resolved. This CDR3 region has 13 residues. The V end lost 2 bases, the J end lost 4 bases, and 5 bases lay between the germline ends. Germline CDR1 SGHTA, CDR2 FQGTGA. CDR3 sequence (DNA): TGTGCCAGCAGCTTACACACCACCGGGGAGCTGTTTTTT. Amino acid sequence: CASSLHTTGELFF.

This chain joins TRBV19 and TRBJ2-1; the match to TRBD2 covers 9 bases. Trimming at V came to 1 base and at J to 2 bases, leaving 3 bases not matched to a gene. CDR1 LNHDA and CDR2 SQIVND come from the germline V gene (reference sequence). The CDR3 extends over 16 amino acids. The DNA of the CDR3 is TGTGCCAGTAGTATAGTAGGCGGGAGGGCCTACAATGAGCAGTTCTTC. Protein product: CASSIVGGRAYNEQFF.

This chain connects TRBV19 to TRBJ2-4; 8 bases agree with TRBD2. This CDR3 spans 18 amino acids. The J segment lost 0 bases and the V segment lost 0 bases, leaving 7 bases of the junction unmatched. Germline V gene lookup returns CDR1 LNHDA and CDR2 SQIVND (reference sequence). CDR3 region: CASSIDTASGLAKNIQYF. CDR3 bases: TGTGCCAGTAGTATAGATACGGCTAGCGGGCTAGCCAAAAACATTCAGTACTTC.

This chain connects TRBV19 to TRBJ2-7; D may be TRBD2 (6 bases). The germline V and J ends were trimmed by 2 bases and 9 bases, with 17 bases remaining between them. The germline gives CDR1 LNHDA, CDR2 SQIVND (reference sequence). CDR3 length equals 14 residues. The CDR3 nucleotides read TGTGCCAGTAGTATAAGACCCGCGCCGGAGGGGCAGTACTTC. Residues: CASSIRPAPEGQYF.

This clone is a singleton in its sample. J is TRBJ2-5 and V is TRBV5-1; tentative D call: TRBD2 (7 bases). The CDR3 contains 15 residues. Germline CDR1 reads SGHRS; CDR2 reads YFSETQ. V was shortened by 3 bases and J by 3 bases, with 15 bases between the two germline ends. CDR3 residues: CASSSRGGPEETQYF. The DNA for the CDR3 is TGCGCCAGCAGCTCCCGCGGGGGCCCAGAAGAGACCCAGTACTTC.

The rearrangement links TRBV30 to TRBJ2-7, with TRBD1 as a possible D gene (5 bases). CDR1 and CDR2 from the germline V gene are GTSNPN and SVGIG (reference sequence). CDR3 length: 12 residues. Trimming left V 0 bases short and J 5 bases short, with 8 bases between. CDR3 residues: CAWSVIRDEQYF. CDR3 bases: TGTGCCTGGAGTGTAATCAGGGACGAGCAGTACTTC.

This clone was counted between two and nine times. This chain connects TRBV7-2 to TRBJ2-6; possible D gene TRBD1, 6 bases. V was clipped by 2 bases and J by 0 bases, with 11 bases between them. Germline V lookup: CDR1 SGHTA, CDR2 FQGNSA. This CDR3 contains 17 residues. CDR3: CASSLSRGFSGANVLTF. The CDR3 region has the DNA TGTGCCAGCAGCTTATCCAGGGGCTTCTCTGGGGCCAACGTCCTGACTTTC.

CDR3 loop: CASTQQTQSGYTF. CDR3 DNA: TGTGCCAGCACCCAACAGACCCAAAGTGGCTACACCTTC. This chain joins TRBV6-5 and TRBJ1-2, with no clear D. V lost 7 bases and J lost 7, with 16 bases in between. The germline gives CDR1 MNHEY, CDR2 SVGAGI. This CDR3 is built from 13 residues.

The chain joins TRBV6-5 to TRBJ2-7, with 11 bases that match TRBD1. With 3 bases clipped from V and 5 bases from J, the junction kept 3 bases outside the gene matches. The germline V gene has CDR1 MNHEY and CDR2 SVGAGI. The CDR3 consists of 14 residues. The CDR3 sequence: CASSYGQGADEQYF. As DNA, the CDR3 is TGTGCCAGCAGTTATGGACAGGGGGCGGACGAGCAGTACTTC.

This clone was found a few times. This chain links TRBV4-1 with TRBJ1-1, with D tentatively TRBD1 (5 bases). The CDR3 has 14 amino acids. V was shortened by 4 bases and J by 7 bases, with 16 bases between the two germline ends. The germline gives CDR1 MGHRA, CDR2 YSYEKL. The CDR3 nucleotides read TGCGCCAGCAGCCTCCTTGGGGGAGGCGGTGAAGCTTTCTTT. Translating it yields CASSLLGGGGEAFF.

The rearrangement links TRBV5-3 to TRBJ1-2; D gene ambiguous. TRBV5-3 is designated an ORF whose function remains uncertain. V was cut by 0 bases and J by 5 bases, with 11 bases left in between. The CDR3 totals 14 residues. The CDR3 nucleotides read TGTGCCAGAAGCTTGGTACCGAACGGGTATGGCTACACCTTC. Translating it yields CARSLVPNGYGYTF.

This clone was detected once. This chain connects TRBV10-3 to TRBJ2-7; D call uncertain. The CDR3 is made up of 15 amino acids. Germline CDR1 reads ENHRY; CDR2 reads SYGVKD. Trimming left V 0 bases short and J 1 base short, with 10 bases between. The CDR3 loop is CAISESTTLSYEQYF. In DNA, the CDR3 is TGTGCCATCAGTGAGTCCACGACTCTATCCTACGAGCAGTACTTC.

The rearrangement uses TRBV2 and TRBJ2-1, with D possibly matching TRBD1 (6 bases). Germline CDR1 reads SNHLY; CDR2 reads FYNNEI. CDR3 size: 14 residues. The germline V and J ends were trimmed by 5 bases and 8 bases, with 16 bases remaining between them. This CDR3 is CASSLQGSRDEQFF. DNA of the CDR3: TGTGCCAGCAGTTTACAGGGATCCAGGGATGAGCAGTTCTTC.

The chain is built from TRBV10-3 and TRBJ2-7, with D tentatively TRBD1 (6 bases). The CDR3 consists of 13 residues. Germline CDR1 ENHRY, CDR2 SYGVKD. Deletions cut 6 bases from V and 4 bases from J, with 13 bases between. CDR3 sequence reads: CAISRDTEYEQYF. The CDR3 nucleotides read TGTGCCATCAGCAGGGACACCGAATACGAGCAGTACTTC.

This clone was detected once. The J gene is TRBJ2-3, the V gene TRBV28; weak D call: TRBD2 (6 bases). Germline CDR1 MDHEN, CDR2 SYDVKM. Trimming took off 9 bases at V and 5 bases at J, with 21 bases between the two ends. This CDR3 comprises 15 residues. This CDR3 reads CASDSPRGTLDTQYF. CDR3 nucleotide sequence: TGTGCCAGTGACTCCCCCAGAGGGACTTTAGATACGCAGTATTTT.

CDR3 bases: TGCGCCAGCAGCTCCTCGGGATCCTACAATGAGCAGTTCTTC. Protein: CASSSSGSYNEQFF. The chain links TRBV5-1 to TRBJ2-1, with D possibly TRBD2 on 5 matching bases. The V gene's germline CDR1 is SGHRS and CDR2 YFSETQ. The CDR3 sequence is 14 residues long. V dropped 3 bases and J dropped 1 base, with 8 bases sitting between them.

V gene TRBV28 combines with J gene TRBJ2-3; D perhaps matches TRBD2 (5 bases). The CDR3 has 14 amino acids. Germline V gene sequence: CDR1 MDHEN, CDR2 SYDVKM. Trimming removed 7 bases at V and 2 bases at J, with 13 bases between. DNA for the CDR3: TGTGCCAGCAAGGAGGAGCCCATCACAGATACGCAGTATTTT. It codes for CASKEEPITDTQYF.

The table lists this clone with a few counts. The V and J genes are TRBV4-1 and TRBJ2-2; D remains unclear. The CDR3 length is 13 residues. The germline gives CDR1 MGHRA, CDR2 YSYEKL. With 4 bases removed from V and 5 bases from J, the gap between germline ends came to 8 bases. The CDR3 nucleotides are TGCGCCAGCAGCCTAATGAGGACCGGGGAGCTGTTTTTT. Encoded protein: CASSLMRTGELFF.

V usage is TRBV7-2 and J usage is TRBJ2-7, with D maybe TRBD2 (6 bases). The CDR3 length is 14 residues. Trimming cost V 5 bases and J 4 bases, with 15 bases left between them. Germline V gives CDR1 SGHTA, CDR2 FQGNSA. The CDR3 reads CASSAGTPPYEQYF. For the CDR3, the DNA is TGTGCCAGCAGCGCCGGGACTCCACCTTACGAGCAGTACTTC.

The rearrangement links TRBV7-6 to TRBJ1-5; 8 bases are shared with TRBD1. V lost 3 bases to trimming and J lost 5 bases; unmatched junction nucleotides: 18. Germline V gene sequence: CDR1 SGHVS, CDR2 FNYEAQ. This CDR3 has 19 residues. The CDR3 nucleotides are TGTGCCAGCAGCTTCCTACCGCTAGAATCAGACAGGGGACATCAGCCCCAGCATTTT. This codes for CASSFLPLESDRGHQPQHF.